This T cell receptor (beta chain) emerged from a study of blood T cells in healthy people across ages (dated by TCRdb to between 2015 and 2017). Some background on the complete study: Template switching captured roughly one uniquely barcoded TCR beta cDNA molecule per two T cells in model experiments. Using deep sequencing normalized with unique cDNA molecular identifiers, the study measured how TCR beta repertoire diversity changes with age. Four age groups were formed from the donors: young (average approximately 15 years), middle-aged (less than 40), aged (62) and long-lived (roughly 81). Donors of different ages were randomly distributed across sequencing lanes to avoid experimental bias. Two additional independent replicas of 1 million unique cDNA reads from the same blood draw were analyzed for two donors (one aged 18 to 29 and one aged 80 or older).

The method behind the library was 5' RACE. The listed sequencing device is Illumina HiSeq 2500. A second PCR of about 7 to 12 cycles was run with a J-beta primer mix and a sample-barcoded 5' primer. Each TCR beta cDNA molecule received a unique molecular identifier from a template-switch 5' adaptor carrying 12 random nucleotides. Each sample yielded at least 2.5 million CDR3-containing paired-end reads. First-strand cDNA was synthesized from all RNA with the Mint cDNA synthesis kit, primed by a TRBC-specific oligonucleotide. Following uracil-DNA glycosylase treatment, all cDNA underwent a first 18-cycle PCR with the universal primers M1SS and BC2_uni_R. The paper's data handling went like this. For normalization, 1 million high-quality reads were randomly selected from each sample, with every read carrying a distinct molecular identifier. Reads with shared molecular identifiers were discarded instead of being binned into consensus sequences. MiTCR, run with a Q25 quality threshold and the strictest error-elimination algorithm, handled CDR3 identification, clonotype clustering and error correction. A nonparametric unseen species model with Euler transformation was used to estimate lower-bound total TCR beta diversity. TCRdb ran its own pipeline on the public reads, namely fastp trimming at Q25 and MiXCR clone calling, and kept in-frame beta chains. Rows matching on CDR3 protein sequence are summarized as one entry with the most common DNA and genes. These V and J calls derive from TCRdb rather than the authors' analysis. Counted in this sample were 1.5 million to 2 million distinct CDR3 sequences; under 30% of them appeared once. Over 7% of the sample goes to the ten largest clones.

The study at large found these results: Total diversity estimates from one million sequenced T cells were considered lower bounds and underestimates. Bulk unsorted PBMC profiling prevented conclusive comparison of naive and antigen-experienced compartments. Because the CMV infection status of the donors was unknown, age-related changes in expanded clonotypes may potentially have been confounded. The long-lived group showed more naive CD4+ T cells, fewer expanded clones and increased TCR diversity than the aged group, suggesting age selection. As age increased, observed TCR beta diversity per million T cells dropped in a roughly linear way, and a significant reduction was already evident by age around 41. A strong correlation was found between observed TCR beta diversity and the percentage of naive T cells measured by flow cytometry.

Donors were 30 to 45 systemically healthy Caucasian individuals from Russia aged roughly 6 to 90 years. Each donor gave about 9.8 milliliters of peripheral blood, drawn into EDTA-treated Vacutainer tubes. Ficoll-Paque density-gradient centrifugation was used to isolate PBMCs, with at least 7 million per sample. Trizol reagent was used to extract total RNA from the PBMCs, yielding at least 6 micrograms per sample. Naive CD45RAhigh/CD27high T cell percentages were measured by flow cytometry on a PBMC aliquot from every donor. Note on this clonotype: Its antigen is unknown. One end of the junction does not line up with germline, which may come from a read error.

The CDR3, from cysteine to phenylalanine, totals 14 residues. Only CDR3 DNA is held: 42 bases, read in frame from base 1. From a lookup of the germline V gene (reference sequence), CDR1 and CDR2 are SSHAT and FNYEAQ. Here the chain combines TRBV7-7 and TRBJ2-5, and 7 bases in between align with TRBD1. The better agreement between TRBJ2-7 and the DNA end casts doubt on the J call. The sequence was obtained from a woman under 40 in good health. Material for sequencing was blood. In nucleotides, the sequence is TGTGCCGGCAGCCCGCGGACAGGTTTCTACGAGCAGTACTTC. Translated, it gives CAGSPRTGFYEQYF.